The next 9 T cell receptor beta chains were all read from a single sample in a study of beta chain features in type 1 diabetes. Study-wide results and limits: Moderately but significantly shorter TCRB CDR3s were found in Type 1 diabetes patients in all four CD4+ subsets.

Their target antigens are unknown. As every portion of the isolated RNA was reverse transcribed, the sequencing read expressed TCRB transcripts. Only in-frame clones appear in the TCRdb table, and some are missing; sequencing was by immunoSEQ multiplex PCR. Of 150,000 to 200,000 clones listed, almost 65% are singletons. The sequenced sample was naive CD4+ T cells from blood. The receptors derive from a man aged 25-45 years with type 1 diabetes.

J is TRBJ1-1 and V is TRBV30; a weak D match, TRBD1 (5 bases). V lost 0 bases to trimming and J lost 1 base, with 9 bases between them. This CDR3 has 14 amino acids. Germline V gives CDR1 GTSNPN, CDR2 SVGIG (reference sequence). As DNA, the CDR3 is TGTGCCTGGAGTGTAGGCAGGGAGAACACTGAAGCTTTCTTT. Its translation: CAWSVGRENTEAFF.

The V call is TRBV29-1, the J call TRBJ1-1, with D possibly matching TRBD1 (5 bases). CDR1 and CDR2 (germline): SQVTM, ANQGSEA. V was trimmed by 1 base and J by 2 bases, leaving 11 bases between them. CDR3 size: 14 residues. CDR3 in amino acids: CSVEVAGSNTEAFF. DNA of the CDR3: TGCAGCGTTGAAGTAGCAGGGAGTAACACTGAAGCTTTCTTT.

This sequence joins TRBV7-9 and TRBJ2-6; D remains unclear. CDR3 length: 16 residues. Deletions cut 6 bases from V and 2 bases from J, with 14 bases between. Germline CDR1 is SEHNR and CDR2 is FQNEAQ (reference sequence). In DNA, the CDR3 is TGTGCCAGCAGGGAACGAATTCCAGCTGGGGCCAACGTCCTGACTTTC. Residues: CASRERIPAGANVLTF.

The chain employs TRBV30 and TRBJ2-2; 8 bases are a match to TRBD2. CDR3 length: 15 residues. Germline CDR1 GTSNPN, CDR2 SVGIG (reference sequence). Trimming cost V 0 bases and J 5 bases; bases outside gene matches: 5. The CDR3 is CAWSVPSGGTGELFF. In DNA form, the CDR3 reads TGTGCCTGGAGTGTACCCAGCGGGGGTACCGGGGAGCTGTTTTTT.

A few counts support this clone. This chain links TRBV25-1 with TRBJ1-1, with 7 bases aligning to TRBD1. The V segment lost 3 bases and the J segment 5 bases; nucleotides outside the gene matches: 9. Germline V lookup: CDR1 MGHDK, CDR2 SYGVNS. This CDR3 has 15 residues. The CDR3 protein is CASSDLQGSKTEAFF. The CDR3 region has the DNA TGTGCCAGCAGTGACCTACAGGGGTCTAAGACTGAAGCTTTCTTT.

The gene calls are TRBV7-9 and TRBJ2-1; D ambiguous. This CDR3 spans 15 amino acids. From germline, CDR1 is SEHNR and CDR2 FQNEAQ (reference sequence). Trimming removed 1 base at V and 6 bases at J, with 13 bases between. CDR3 sequence: CASSLGPSTLNEQFF. The DNA of the CDR3 is TGTGCCAGCAGCTTAGGCCCCTCAACTCTCAATGAGCAGTTCTTC. The full variable domain, with the rest looked up from reference TRBV7-9 and TRBJ2-1, is DTGVSQNPRHKITKRGQNVTFRCDPISEHNRLYWYRQTLGQGPEFLTYFQNEAQLEKSRLLSDRFSAERPKGSFSTLEIQRTEQGDSAMYLCASSLGPSTLNEQFFGPGTRLTVL.

This chain joins TRBV20-1 and TRBJ2-1; D not resolved. Germline lookup yields CDR1 DFQATT and CDR2 SNEGSKA (reference sequence). V shed 4 bases and J shed 8 bases, with 6 bases lying between them. This CDR3 spans 10 amino acids. The CDR3 coding sequence is TGCAGTGCTACCCAGGATGAGCAGTTCTTC. Its translation: CSATQDEQFF.

This chain uses TRBV7-2 with TRBJ2-1; D is undetermined. The CDR3 runs to 11 residues. Germline V gene sequence: CDR1 SGHTA, CDR2 FQGNSA. Between the trimmed V and J ends, which lost 5 bases and 15 bases, there was a span of 14 bases. CDR3 amino acids: CASSMDPIRFF. In nucleotides, the CDR3 is TGTGCCAGCAGCATGGACCCAATTCGGTTCTTC. Full variable domain (outside the CDR3, taken from reference TRBV7-2 and TRBJ2-1): GAGVSQSPSNKVTEKGKDVELRCDPISGHTALYWYRQSLGQGLEFLIYFQGNSAPDKSGLPSDRFSAERTGGSVSTLTIQRTQQEDSAVYLCASSMDPIRFFGPGTRLTVL.

The V and J genes are TRBV27 and TRBJ2-6; D gene uncertain. Germline V gene lookup returns CDR1 MNHEY and CDR2 SMNVEV (reference sequence). Trimming stripped 5 bases from V and 0 bases from J, with 14 bases between. The CDR3 loop spans 17 amino acids. Written as DNA, the CDR3 is TGTGCCAGCAGTGGAACCGACTGGTACTCTGGGGCCAACGTCCTGACTTTC. Protein: CASSGTDWYSGANVLTF.